This T cell receptor (beta chain) was recorded in a study of radiation and T cells in renal cell carcinoma. Looking at the study overall: Nephrectomy followed 15 Gy stereotactic body radiation by 4 weeks.

The study's findings and limits: No pretreatment tumor biopsies were available for baseline clonotypes.

Time point of the sample: blood 2 weeks post-SBRT. Treatment given: 15 Gy SBRT to primary tumor, nephrectomy 4 weeks later. The patient's renal cell carcinoma had clear cell pathology. For this clone: Antigen specificity is unknown.

The CDR3 is 16 amino acids. Trimming left V 5 bases short and J 3 bases short, with 18 bases between. Germline CDR1 reads SGHRS; CDR2 reads YFSETQ. TCRdb's table, derived via immunoSEQ multiplex PCR, lists solely in-frame clones and lacks some. The sample includes about 150,000 clones, approximately 88% of them seen just once. The material was blood, obtained from a patient whose treatment included radiotherapy and nephrectomy. The chain recombines TRBV5-1 with TRBJ1-3, with D possibly TRBD1 on 5 matching bases. The clonotype originates from a woman aged 45-59 years with renal cell carcinoma. The CDR3 DNA follows: TGCGCCAGCAGTCTTGGCGGTCAGGGTTTTGGAAACACCATATATTTT. It codes for CASSLGGQGFGNTIYF.